These T cell receptor beta chains were read from a single sample in a study of blood T cells in healthy people across ages. One entry per CDR3 protein, called by TCRdb with MiXCR from the 5' RACE reads. The repertoire holds approximately 690,000 distinct CDR3 sequences, roughly three fifths seen once, with 30% to 40% in the top ten. Sequenced sample: blood. These receptors all stem from a man between 60 and 75 years old in good health. CDR3s include the opening cysteine and the closing phenylalanine or tryptophan. The order of the fields is J gene, V gene, CDR3 protein.

j_gene: TRBJ2-1
v_gene: TRBV9
CDR3aa: CASSGARQAYNEQFF

j_gene: TRBJ2-5
v_gene: TRBV18
CDR3aa: CASSPVSFQETQYF

j_gene: TRBJ2-1
v_gene: TRBV27
CDR3aa: CASSLTGVGEQFF

j_gene: TRBJ1-1
v_gene: TRBV10-2
CDR3aa: CASGRGKGNTEAFF

j_gene: TRBJ1-1
v_gene: TRBV29-1
CDR3aa: CSVGVGASAFF

j_gene: TRBJ2-7
v_gene: TRBV6-6
CDR3aa: CASSYTTGGSYEQYF

j_gene: TRBJ2-2
v_gene: TRBV7-9
CDR3aa: CASSRLAFGTGELFF

j_gene: TRBJ2-3
v_gene: TRBV3-1
CDR3aa: CASSQGRGGRAQYF

j_gene: TRBJ1-2
v_gene: TRBV6-2/TRBV6-3
CDR3aa: CASSWDRRAYGYTF

j_gene: TRBJ2-3
v_gene: TRBV5-1
CDR3aa: CASSNQDAGVVDTQYF

j_gene: TRBJ2-3
v_gene: TRBV4-1
CDR3aa: CASSQDLGVSDTQYF

j_gene: TRBJ2-7
v_gene: TRBV15
CDR3aa: CATSRVPRGLSYEQYF

j_gene: TRBJ1-4
v_gene: TRBV5-1
CDR3aa: CASSSGQAMEKLFF

j_gene: TRBJ2-1
v_gene: TRBV20-1
CDR3aa: CSAIGPDYSSYNEQFF

j_gene: TRBJ1-2
v_gene: TRBV29-1
CDR3aa: CSVERGQRAGGYTF

j_gene: TRBJ2-5
v_gene: TRBV18
CDR3aa: CAGSPNPLQETQYF

j_gene: TRBJ2-1
v_gene: TRBV7-8
CDR3aa: CASSLGGGSDEQFF

j_gene: NA
v_gene: TRBV5-1
CDR3aa: CASSYTGESYNEQYF